This is a list of T cell receptor beta chains from one sample in a study of technical replicates of blood from a few donors. TCRdb's copy holds only in-frame clones and misses some; the assay was immunoSEQ multiplex PCR. The table has some 87,000 clones, around 96% seen once. Material for sequencing was T cells isolated from PBMCs. The receptors were gathered from a human donor in good health. CDR3s include the opening cysteine and the closing phenylalanine or tryptophan. D genes are given only for firm matches. Rows may omit the clone size; those that give it use once, few, many or a size class.

d_call j_call clone_size v_call cdr3_nt cdr3_aa
. TRBJ2-1 . TRBV5-1 TGCGCCAGCAGACAGTTATGGGAGGAATCCTACAATGAGCAGTTCTTC CASRQLWEESYNEQFF
. TRBJ1-5 . TRBV9 TGTGCCAGCAGCGTTTATGGCAATCAGCCCCAGCATTTT CASSVYGNQPQHF
. TRBJ1-2 . TRBV18 TGTGCCAGCTCACCACCTGAAGGGGCAGGTGGCTACACCTTC CASSPPEGAGGYTF
. TRBJ1-2 . TRBV6-5 TGTGCCAGCAGTTTCATGGGTACAGCTAACTATGGCTACACCTTC CASSFMGTANYGYTF
. TRBJ2-7 . TRBV6-5 TGTGCCAGCAGTTACTCGAAAACAGGGAATGAGCAGTACTTC CASSYSKTGNEQYF
TRBD1 TRBJ1-1 . TRBV7-8 TGTGCCAGCAGCCCGTCGGCAGGGGGCGATGAGGTGAACACTGAAGCTTTCTTT CASSPSAGGDEVNTEAFF
. TRBJ2-2 . TRBV11-3 TGTGCCAGCAGTCGGTCACCGGGACTGAACACCGGGGAGCTGTTTTTT CASSRSPGLNTGELFF
. TRBJ2-2 . TRBV19 TGTGCCAGTAGTTTCACAGGACAAGCCACCGGGGAGCTGTTTTTT CASSFTGQATGELFF
. TRBJ2-2 . TRBV27 TGTGCCAGCAGTCTCTCATTGGGGGGTCCCGGGGAGCTGTTTTTT CASSLSLGGPGELFF
TRBD2 TRBJ2-1 . TRBV18 TGTGCCAGCTCACCTCGGGGACTATACAATGAGCAGTTCTTC CASSPRGLYNEQFF
. TRBJ1-5 . TRBV6-6 TGTGCCAGCAGAAGAGGGCTAGCCTCGGTTGAACCCCAGCATTTT CASRRGLASVEPQHF
. TRBJ2-1 . TRBV7-2 TGTGCCAGCAGCTTACGGGCTGGCGGGTACTCCTACAATGAGCAGTTCTTC CASSLRAGGYSYNEQFF
TRBD2 TRBJ2-7 . TRBV4-1 TGCGCCAGCAGCCGGACTAGCGGGGTTTACGAGCAGTACTTC CASSRTSGVYEQYF
. TRBJ2-1 once TRBV7-3 TGTGCCAGCAGCTTTGACTACCGCCCCTACAATGAGCAGTTCTTC CASSFDYRPYNEQFF
. TRBJ2-1 . TRBV11-3 TGTGCCAGCAGCTTGTCCGCAGGGGTCAATGAGCAGTTCTTC CASSLSAGVNEQFF
TRBD2 TRBJ2-1 . TRBV5-6 TGTGCCAGCAGCTTGTTAGCGGGAGGCCACAATGAGCAGTTCTTC CASSLLAGGHNEQFF
. TRBJ2-7 . TRBV27 TGTGCCAGCAGTCCGACCCCGGGACTTCTAAGCTCCTACGAGCAGTACTTC CASSPTPGLLSSYEQYF
. TRBJ2-1 . TRBV7-8 TGTGCCAGCAGCCTGGGACTCGCCACGCCCGATGAGCAGTTCTTC CASSLGLATPDEQFF
. TRBJ1-1 few TRBV6-5 TGTGCTGCCTGGACAGCGCGCCTCGAAGCTTTCTTT CAAWTARLEAFF
. TRBJ2-3 . TRBV7-2 TGTGCCAGCAGCTTAGGCGGGCGCACAGATACGCAGTATTTT CASSLGGRTDTQYF
. TRBJ1-5 . TRBV28 TGTGCCAGCAGTTTTTCTGAGGGATTCGGGCCTCAGCCCCAGCATTTT CASSFSEGFGPQPQHF
. TRBJ1-5 . TRBV2 TGTGCCAGCAGTCGCATTCAGGGGAATCAGCCCCAGCATTTT CASSRIQGNQPQHF